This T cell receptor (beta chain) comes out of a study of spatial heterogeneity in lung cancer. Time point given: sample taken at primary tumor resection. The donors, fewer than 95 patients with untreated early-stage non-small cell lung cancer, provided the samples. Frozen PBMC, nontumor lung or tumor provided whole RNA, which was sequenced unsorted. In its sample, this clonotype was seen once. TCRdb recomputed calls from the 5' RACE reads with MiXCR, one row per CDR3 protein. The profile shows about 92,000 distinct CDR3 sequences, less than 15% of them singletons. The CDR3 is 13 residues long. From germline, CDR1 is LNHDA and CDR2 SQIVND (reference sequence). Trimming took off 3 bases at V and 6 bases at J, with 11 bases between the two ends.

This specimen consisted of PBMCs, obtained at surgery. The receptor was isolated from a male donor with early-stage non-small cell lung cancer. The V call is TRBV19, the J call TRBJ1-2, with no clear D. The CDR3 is CASSIGLENGYTF. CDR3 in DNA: TGTGCCAGTAGTATCGGGCTGGAAAATGGCTACACCTTC.